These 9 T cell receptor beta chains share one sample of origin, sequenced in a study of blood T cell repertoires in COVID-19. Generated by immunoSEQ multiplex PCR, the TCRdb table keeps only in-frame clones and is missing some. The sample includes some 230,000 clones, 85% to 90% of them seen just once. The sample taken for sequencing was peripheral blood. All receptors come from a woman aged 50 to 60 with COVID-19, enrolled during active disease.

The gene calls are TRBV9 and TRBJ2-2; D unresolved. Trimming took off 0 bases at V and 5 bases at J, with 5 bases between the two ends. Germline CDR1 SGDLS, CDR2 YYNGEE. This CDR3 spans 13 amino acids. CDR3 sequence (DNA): TGTGCCAGCAGCGTAGCTCGGACCGGGGAGCTGTTTTTT. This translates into CASSVARTGELFF.

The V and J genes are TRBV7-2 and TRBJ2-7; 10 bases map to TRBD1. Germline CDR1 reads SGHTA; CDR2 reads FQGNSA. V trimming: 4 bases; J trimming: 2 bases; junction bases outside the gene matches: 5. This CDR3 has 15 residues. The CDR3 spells CASSSDRGLTYEQYF. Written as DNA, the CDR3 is TGTGCCAGCAGCTCAGACAGGGGGCTGACCTACGAGCAGTACTTC.

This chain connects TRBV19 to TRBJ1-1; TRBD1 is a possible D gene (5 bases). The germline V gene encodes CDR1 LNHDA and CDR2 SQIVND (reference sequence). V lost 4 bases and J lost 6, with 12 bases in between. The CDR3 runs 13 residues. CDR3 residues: CASSNRGGAEAFF. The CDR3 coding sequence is TGTGCCAGTAGTAATAGGGGAGGGGCTGAAGCTTTCTTT.

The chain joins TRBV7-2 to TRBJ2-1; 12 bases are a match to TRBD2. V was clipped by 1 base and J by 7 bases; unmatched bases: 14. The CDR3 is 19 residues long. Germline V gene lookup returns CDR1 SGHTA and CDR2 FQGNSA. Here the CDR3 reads CASSLVLAGGTRLGNEQFF. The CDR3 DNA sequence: TGTGCCAGCAGCTTAGTCCTAGCGGGGGGGACCCGTTTGGGGAATGAGCAGTTCTTC.

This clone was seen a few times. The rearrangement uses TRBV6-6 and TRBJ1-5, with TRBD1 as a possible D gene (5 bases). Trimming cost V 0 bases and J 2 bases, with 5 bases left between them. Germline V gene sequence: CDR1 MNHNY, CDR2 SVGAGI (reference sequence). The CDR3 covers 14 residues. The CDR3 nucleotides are TGTGCCAGCAGTTACTCGACAGGCAATCAGCCCCAGCATTTT. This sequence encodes CASSYSTGNQPQHF.

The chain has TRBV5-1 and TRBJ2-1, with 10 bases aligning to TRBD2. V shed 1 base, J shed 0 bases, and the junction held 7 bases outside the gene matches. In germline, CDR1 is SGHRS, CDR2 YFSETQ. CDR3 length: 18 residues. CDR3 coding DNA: TGCGCCAGCAGCTTGTTTCCTAGCGGGGGTGTCTCCTACAATGAGCAGTTCTTC. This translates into CASSLFPSGGVSYNEQFF.

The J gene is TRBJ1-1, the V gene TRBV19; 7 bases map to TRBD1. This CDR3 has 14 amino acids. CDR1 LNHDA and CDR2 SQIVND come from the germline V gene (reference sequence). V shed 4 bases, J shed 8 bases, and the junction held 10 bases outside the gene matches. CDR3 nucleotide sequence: TGTGCCAGTAGTAAGGGGACAGTCGGGGGCGAAGCTTTCTTT. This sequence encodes CASSKGTVGGEAFF.

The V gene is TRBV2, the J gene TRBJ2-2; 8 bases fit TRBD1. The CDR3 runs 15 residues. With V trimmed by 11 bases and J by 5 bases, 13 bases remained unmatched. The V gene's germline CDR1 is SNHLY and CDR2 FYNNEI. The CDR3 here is CAGRDRGVRTGELFF. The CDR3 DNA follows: TGTGCCGGCCGAGACAGGGGCGTTAGGACCGGGGAGCTGTTTTTT.

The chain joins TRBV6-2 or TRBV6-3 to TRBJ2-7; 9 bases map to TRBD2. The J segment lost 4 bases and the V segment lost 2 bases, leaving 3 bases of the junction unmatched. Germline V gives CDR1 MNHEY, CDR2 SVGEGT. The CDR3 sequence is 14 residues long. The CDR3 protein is CASSYAGLAYEQYF. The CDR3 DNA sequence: TGTGCCAGCAGTTACGCGGGACTAGCATACGAGCAGTACTTC.